This TCR beta chain was sequenced during a study of T cells in Graves' hyperthyroidism and ophthalmopathy. Each patient was aged 18 to 65 and had newly diagnosed hyperthyroidism of under 2 months' duration. From RNA transcripts, TCR beta CDR3 regions were amplified. During a first-round RT-PCR of the TCR CDR3, the HTBI primer set was used. One entry per CDR3 protein, called by TCRdb with MiXCR from the multiplex PCR reads. The sample has about 200,000 distinct CDR3 sequences, less than 20% seen once. This clonotype came up many times. Material: blood. This sequence was found in a woman in her fifties or sixties with Graves' hyperthyroidism.

The CDR3 loop reads CASSGGREGRNEQFF. In DNA, the CDR3 is TGTGCCAGCAGCGGAGGGCGGGAGGGCCGTAATGAGCAGTTCTTC. V and J are TRBV28 and TRBJ2-1; 9 nucleotides align to TRBD2. The CDR3 sequence is 15 residues long. The V segment lost 6 bases and the J segment 7 bases; nucleotides outside the gene matches: 10. Germline V CDR1 and CDR2: MDHEN, SYDVKM.